This T cell receptor beta chain was profiled in a study of cytomegalovirus exposure and HLA in healthy donors. This clone showed up just once. PCR was performed using 60 Vbeta and 13 Jbeta primers. Only in-frame clones appear in the TCRdb table, and some are missing; sequencing was by immunoSEQ multiplex PCR. The table includes approximately 150,000 clones, around 80% detected once. This CDR3 spans 14 amino acids. V was pared by 2 bases and J by 3 bases, with 3 bases of the junction left unmatched. Germline loops: CDR1 MNHNY, CDR2 SVGAGI (reference sequence). The sample consisted of PBMCs. The clonotype originates from a human donor in good health. This chain joins TRBV6-6 and TRBJ2-5, with 7 bases that match TRBD1. The CDR3 sequence: CASSYVGTEETQYF. CDR3 nucleotides: TGTGCCAGCAGTTACGTTGGGACAGAAGAGACCCAGTACTTC.